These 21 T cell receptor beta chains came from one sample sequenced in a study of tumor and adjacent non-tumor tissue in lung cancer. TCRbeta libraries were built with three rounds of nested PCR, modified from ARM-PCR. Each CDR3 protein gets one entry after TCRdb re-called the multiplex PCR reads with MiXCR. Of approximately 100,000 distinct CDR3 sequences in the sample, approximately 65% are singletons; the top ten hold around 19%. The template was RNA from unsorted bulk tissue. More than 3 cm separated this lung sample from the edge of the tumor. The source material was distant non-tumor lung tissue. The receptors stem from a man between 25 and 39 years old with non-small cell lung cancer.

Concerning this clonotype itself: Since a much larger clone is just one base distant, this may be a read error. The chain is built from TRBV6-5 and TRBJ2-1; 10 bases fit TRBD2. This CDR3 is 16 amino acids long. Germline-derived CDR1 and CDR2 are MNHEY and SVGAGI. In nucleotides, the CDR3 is TGTGCCAGCAGTCCCACTAGCGGGAAGTTATACAATGAGAAGTTCTTC. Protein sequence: CASSPTSGKLYNEKFF.

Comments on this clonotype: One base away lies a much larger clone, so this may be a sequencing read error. The CDR3 loop reads CTSSPLPGGYEQYF. The CDR3 coding sequence is TGCACCAGCAGCCCCCTCCCGGGAGGCTACGAGCAGTACTTC. V usage is TRBV4-1 and J usage is TRBJ2-7, with 7 bases aligning to TRBD2. The CDR3 loop spans 14 amino acids. From germline, CDR1 is MGHRA and CDR2 YSYEKL.

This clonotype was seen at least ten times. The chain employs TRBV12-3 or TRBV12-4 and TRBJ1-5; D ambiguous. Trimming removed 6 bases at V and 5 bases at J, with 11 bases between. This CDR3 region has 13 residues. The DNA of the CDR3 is TGTGCCAGCAGAAGAAGGGCGGATCAGCCCCAGCATTTT. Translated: CASRRRADQPQHF.

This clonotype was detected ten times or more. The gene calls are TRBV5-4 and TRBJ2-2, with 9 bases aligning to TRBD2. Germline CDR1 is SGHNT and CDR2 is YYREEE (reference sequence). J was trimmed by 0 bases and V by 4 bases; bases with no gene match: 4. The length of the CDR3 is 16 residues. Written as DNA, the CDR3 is TGTGCCAGCAGCCCGGCGGGGGGGCCGAACACCGGGGAGCTGTTTTTT. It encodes CASSPAGGPNTGELFF. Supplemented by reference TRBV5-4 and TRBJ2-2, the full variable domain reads ETGVTQSPTHLIKTRGQQVTLRCSSQSGHNTVSWYQQALGQGPQFIFQYYREEENGRGNFPPRFSGLQFPNYSSELNVNALELDDSALYLCASSPAGGPNTGELFFGEGSRLTVL.

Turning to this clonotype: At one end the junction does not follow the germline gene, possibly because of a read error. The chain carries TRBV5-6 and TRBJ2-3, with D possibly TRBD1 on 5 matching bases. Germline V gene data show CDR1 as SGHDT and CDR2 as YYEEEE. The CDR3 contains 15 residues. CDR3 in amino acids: CASSLVTVSTDSQYF. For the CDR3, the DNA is TGTGCCAGCAGCTTGGTGACAGTGAGCACAGATTCGCAATATTTT.

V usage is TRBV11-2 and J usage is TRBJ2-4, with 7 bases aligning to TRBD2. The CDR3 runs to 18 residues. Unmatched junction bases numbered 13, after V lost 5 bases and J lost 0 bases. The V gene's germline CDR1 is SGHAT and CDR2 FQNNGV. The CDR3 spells CASSPLGEGGSAKNIQYF. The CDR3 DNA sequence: TGTGCCAGCAGCCCTCTCGGGGAGGGAGGATCAGCCAAAAACATTCAGTACTTC.

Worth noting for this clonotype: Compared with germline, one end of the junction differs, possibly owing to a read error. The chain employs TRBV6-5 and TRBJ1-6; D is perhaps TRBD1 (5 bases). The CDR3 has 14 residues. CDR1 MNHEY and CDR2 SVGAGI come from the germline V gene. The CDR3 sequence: CASSGGSDNSPLHF. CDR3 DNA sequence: TGTGCCAGCAGCGGGGGGTCTGATAACTCACCCCTCCACTTT.

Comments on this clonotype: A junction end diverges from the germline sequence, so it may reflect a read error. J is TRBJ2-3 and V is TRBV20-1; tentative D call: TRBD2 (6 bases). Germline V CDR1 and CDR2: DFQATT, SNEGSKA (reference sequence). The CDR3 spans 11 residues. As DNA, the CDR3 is TGCAGTGCTAGAGGGGGGGATACACAGTATTTT. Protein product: CSARGGDTQYF.

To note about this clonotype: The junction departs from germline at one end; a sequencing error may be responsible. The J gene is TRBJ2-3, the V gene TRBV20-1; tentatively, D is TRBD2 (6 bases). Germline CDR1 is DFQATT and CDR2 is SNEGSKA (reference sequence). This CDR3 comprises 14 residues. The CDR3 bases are TGCTGTGCCAGCTGGGGGGTCCGAACAGATACGCAGTATTTT. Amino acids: CCASWGVRTDTQYF.

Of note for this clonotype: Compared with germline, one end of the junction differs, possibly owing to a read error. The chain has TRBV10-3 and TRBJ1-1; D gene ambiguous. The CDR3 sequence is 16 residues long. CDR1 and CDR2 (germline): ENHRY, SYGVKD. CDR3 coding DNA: TGTGCCATCAGACGGTCAATGGCGGGCGCGTCCACTGAAGCTTTCTTC. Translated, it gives CAIRRSMAGASTEAFF.

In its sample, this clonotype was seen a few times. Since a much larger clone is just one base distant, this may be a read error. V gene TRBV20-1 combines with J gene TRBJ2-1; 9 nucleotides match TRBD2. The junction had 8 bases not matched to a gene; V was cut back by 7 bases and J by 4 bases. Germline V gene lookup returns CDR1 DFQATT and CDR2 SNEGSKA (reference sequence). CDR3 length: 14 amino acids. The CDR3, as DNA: TGCAGTGTCATTGGACTAGCGACTTACAATGAGCAGTTCTTC. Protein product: CSVIGLATYNEQFF.

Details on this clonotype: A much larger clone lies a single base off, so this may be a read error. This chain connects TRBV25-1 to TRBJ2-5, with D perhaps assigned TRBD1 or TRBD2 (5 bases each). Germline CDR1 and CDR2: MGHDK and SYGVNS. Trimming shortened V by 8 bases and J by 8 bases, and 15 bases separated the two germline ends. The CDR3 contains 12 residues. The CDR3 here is CASSQGRDTQYF. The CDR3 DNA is TGTGCCAGCTCTCAGGGACGAGATACCCAGTACTTC.

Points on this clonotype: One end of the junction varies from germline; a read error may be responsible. The CDR3 nucleotides read TGTGTCAGCAGTGACTGGACAGGTATCAAGTTCGCTGAAGCTTTCTTT. This sequence encodes CVSSDWTGIKFAEAFF. This chain joins TRBV6-1 and TRBJ1-1; 7 bases are shared with TRBD1. CDR3 size: 16 residues. Germline CDR1 MNHNS, CDR2 SASEGT.

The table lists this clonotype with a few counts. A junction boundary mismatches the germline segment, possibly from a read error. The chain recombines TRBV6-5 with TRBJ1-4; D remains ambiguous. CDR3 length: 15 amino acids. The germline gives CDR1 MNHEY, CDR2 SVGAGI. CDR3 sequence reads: CASSYGSGAREKPCF. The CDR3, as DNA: TGTGCCAGCAGTTACGGGTCGGGCGCTCGGGAAAAACCGTGTTTT.

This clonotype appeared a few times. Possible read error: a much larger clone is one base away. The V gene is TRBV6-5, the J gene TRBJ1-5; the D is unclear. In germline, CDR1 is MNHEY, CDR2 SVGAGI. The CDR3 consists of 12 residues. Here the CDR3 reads CASSFPGQSQHF. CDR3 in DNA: TGTGCCAGCAGTTTCCCCGGTCAGTCCCAGCATTTT.

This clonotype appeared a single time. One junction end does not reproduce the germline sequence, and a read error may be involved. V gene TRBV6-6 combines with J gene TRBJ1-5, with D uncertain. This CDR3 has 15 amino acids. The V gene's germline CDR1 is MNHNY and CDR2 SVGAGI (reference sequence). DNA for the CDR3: TGTGCCAGCGAGCGGTCGGACGGAAATAATCAGCACCAGCATTTT. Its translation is CASERSDGNNQHQHF.

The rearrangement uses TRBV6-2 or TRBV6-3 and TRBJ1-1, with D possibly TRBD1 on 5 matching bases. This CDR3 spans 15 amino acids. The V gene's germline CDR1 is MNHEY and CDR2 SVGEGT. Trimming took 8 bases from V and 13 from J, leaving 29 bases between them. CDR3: CASSRVGTANTDVFF. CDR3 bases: TGTGCCAGCTCCCGAGTAGGGACGGCCAACACTGATGTTTTCTTT.

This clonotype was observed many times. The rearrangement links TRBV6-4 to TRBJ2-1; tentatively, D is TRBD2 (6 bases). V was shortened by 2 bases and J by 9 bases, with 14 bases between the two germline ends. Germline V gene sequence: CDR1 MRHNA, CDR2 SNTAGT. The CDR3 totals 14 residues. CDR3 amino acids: CASSDGEATGEQFF. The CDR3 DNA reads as TGTGCCAGCAGTGACGGGGAGGCGACTGGTGAGCAGTTCTTC.

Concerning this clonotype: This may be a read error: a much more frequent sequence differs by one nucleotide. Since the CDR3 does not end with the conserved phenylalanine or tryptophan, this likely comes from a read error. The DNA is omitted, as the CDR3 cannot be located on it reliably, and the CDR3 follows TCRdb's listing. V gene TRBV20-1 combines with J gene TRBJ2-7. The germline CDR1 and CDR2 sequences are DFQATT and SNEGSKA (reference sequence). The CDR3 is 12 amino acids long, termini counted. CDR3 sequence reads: CSAYRGSYEQHL.

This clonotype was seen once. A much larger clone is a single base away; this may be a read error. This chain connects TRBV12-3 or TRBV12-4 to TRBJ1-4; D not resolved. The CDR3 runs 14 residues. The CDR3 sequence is CANSLMHVEEKLFF. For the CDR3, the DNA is TGTGCCAACAGTTTAATGCATGTAGAAGAAAAACTGTTTTTT.

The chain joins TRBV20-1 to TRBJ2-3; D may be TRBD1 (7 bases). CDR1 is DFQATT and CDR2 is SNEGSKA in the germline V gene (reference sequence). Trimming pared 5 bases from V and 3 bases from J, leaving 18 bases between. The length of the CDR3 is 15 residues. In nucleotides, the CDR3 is TGCAGTGCTGGAGGGGACAGAAGGGTGACAGATACGCAGTATTTT. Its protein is CSAGGDRRVTDTQYF.